Each of the 22 T cell receptor beta chains below was sequenced from the same sample in a study of PD-1 blockade in classical Hodgkin lymphoma. Described time point: cycle 4 day 1 (C4D1), after five to seven weeks of nivolumab. The patients all showed relapse after autologous stem cell transplantation, while their brentuximab vedotin exposure varied. The method was immunoSEQ multiplex PCR; TCRdb's version includes in-frame clones alone and lacks a portion of them. Seen here are 20,000 or so clones, roughly 80% observed once, and the top ten hold 6.2%. The material sequenced was peripheral blood mononuclear cells (PBMCs), taken before the fourth cycle of nivolumab. These receptors were obtained from a human donor with classical Hodgkin lymphoma.

This clone counts as medium-sized. This chain joins TRBV2 and TRBJ2-1, with a weak D call TRBD2 (7 bases). The CDR3 length is 16 residues. Germline CDR1 SNHLY, CDR2 FYNNEI. V was pared by 7 bases and J by 7 bases, with 23 bases between. The CDR3 is CASTPKGGGEVNEQFF. The CDR3 DNA reads as TGTGCCAGCACCCCGAAGGGAGGGGGGGAAGTGAATGAGCAGTTCTTC.

By frequency in the sample, this clone is large (0.1 to 1%). The chain is built from TRBV12-5 and TRBJ1-2, with D uncertain. CDR3 length equals 12 residues. V gave up 1 base and J gave up 6 bases, with 6 bases separating them. Looked up from germline, CDR1 is LGHNT and CDR2 is FRNRAP. CDR3 nucleotide sequence: TGTGCTAGTGGTTTGGGAGGAGATGGCTACACCTTC. This sequence encodes CASGLGGDGYTF.

The rearrangement links TRBV2 to TRBJ2-7; TRBD2 agrees at 9 bases. Germline lookup yields CDR1 SNHLY and CDR2 FYNNEI. With 6 bases clipped from V and 7 bases from J, the junction kept 13 bases outside the gene matches. The CDR3 runs to 15 residues. The DNA of the CDR3 is TGTGCCAGCAGCGCAGAGGGTATAGCGGGAGAAGAGCAGTACTTC. Protein product: CASSAEGIAGEEQYF.

The chain links TRBV5-1 to TRBJ2-1; D unclear. Germline V gene lookup returns CDR1 SGHRS and CDR2 YFSETQ. Between the trimmed V and J ends, which lost 0 bases and 0 bases, there was a span of 7 bases. This CDR3 has 15 amino acids. The CDR3: CASSLVSLSYNEQFF. The CDR3 DNA sequence: TGCGCCAGCAGCTTGGTAAGCCTCTCCTACAATGAGCAGTTCTTC.

This clone was seen only a few times. This chain joins TRBV13 and TRBJ2-2; TRBD2 matches at 8 bases. The V and J ends lost 0 bases and 0 bases, in that order; junction bases with no gene match: 3. The V gene's germline CDR1 is PRHDT and CDR2 FYEKMQ (reference sequence). The CDR3 totals 17 residues. The chain's CDR3 is CASSLGRTSPNTGELFF. Here the CDR3 DNA reads TGTGCCAGCAGCTTAGGTCGGACTAGCCCGAACACCGGGGAGCTGTTTTTT.

This chain joins TRBV5-1 and TRBJ2-5; no firm D call. The CDR3 is made up of 13 amino acids. V was clipped by 1 base and J by 3 bases, with 7 bases between them. The V gene's germline CDR1 is SGHRS and CDR2 YFSETQ. CDR3 loop: CASSLLGKETQYF. The CDR3 bases are TGCGCCAGCAGCTTGCTGGGAAAAGAGACCCAGTACTTC.

The rearrangement uses TRBV10-3 and TRBJ1-2, with no clear D. The CDR3 has 13 residues. V gave up 2 bases and J gave up 4 bases, with 8 bases separating them. Per the germline V gene, CDR1 is ENHRY and CDR2 is SYGVKD. This CDR3 reads CAISEERRYGYTF. CDR3 coding DNA: TGTGCCATCAGTGAGGAACGTCGCTATGGCTACACCTTC.

This chain connects TRBV11-3 to TRBJ2-3; D gene unclear. Trimming pared 4 bases from V and 0 bases from J, leaving 11 bases between. Per germline, CDR1 SGHNT and CDR2 YENEEA. CDR3 length equals 15 residues. The CDR3 is CASSSEAASTDTQYF. The CDR3 bases are TGTGCCAGCAGCTCTGAGGCCGCTAGCACAGATACGCAGTATTTT.

The chain links TRBV7-6 to TRBJ2-2; 8 nucleotides line up with TRBD1. The junction had 14 bases not matched to a gene; V was cut back by 8 bases and J by 0 bases. The CDR3 consists of 18 residues. Germline assignment: CDR1 SGHVS and CDR2 FNYEAQ. The CDR3 DNA reads TGTGCCAGCGGGGAGGACAGGGTTTTAGTTGCGAACACCGGGGAGCTGTTTTTT. The encoded protein is CASGEDRVLVANTGELFF.

The chain carries TRBV6-6 and TRBJ1-1, with TRBD1 matching 7 bases. V lost 7 bases, J lost 11 bases, and 10 bases stayed unmatched. This CDR3 contains 12 residues. Germline CDR1 reads MNHNY; CDR2 reads SVGAGI (reference sequence). The CDR3 nucleotides read TGTGCCAGCACCCGACAGGGTCACAGCGCTTTCTTT. It specifies CASTRQGHSAFF.

This chain joins TRBV5-8 and TRBJ2-1; 8 bases fit TRBD1. V shed 0 bases and J 6 bases; nucleotides not matched to a gene: 5. CDR3 length: 15 amino acids. Germline values: CDR1 SGHTS, CDR2 YDEGEE. CDR3 DNA: TGTGCCAGCAGCTTGGGGACAGGGCCCCGCAATGAGCAGTTCTTC. This encodes CASSLGTGPRNEQFF.

The V and J genes are TRBV11-2 and TRBJ2-7, with D unresolved. CDR1 and CDR2 (germline): SGHAT, FQNNGV. This CDR3 contains 15 residues. V was cut by 2 bases and J by 6 bases, with 17 bases left in between. CDR3 in amino acids: CASSLKYARRGEQYF. CDR3 sequence (DNA): TGTGCCAGCAGCTTAAAATATGCTAGACGAGGCGAGCAGTACTTC.

V usage is TRBV18 and J usage is TRBJ2-7, with 7 bases that match TRBD2. The CDR3 is 14 amino acids. V gave up 3 bases and J gave up 6 bases; unmatched junction bases: 8. Germline CDR1 and CDR2: KGHSH and LQKENI. CDR3 DNA: TGTGCCAGCTCACCGGGACTAAGGCCCTCCGAGCAGTACTTC. This encodes CASSPGLRPSEQYF.

The CDR3 sequence: CASLTGRALVYNSPLHF. Written as DNA, the CDR3 is TGTGCAAGTCTAACAGGGCGAGCCTTAGTCTATAATTCACCCCTCCACTTT. The chain joins TRBV12-2 to TRBJ1-6; the table's D call, TRBD1, has no DNA check behind it. TRBV12-2 is a known pseudogene. The CDR3 has 17 amino acids.

This chain links TRBV6-5 with TRBJ1-6; 7 bases match TRBD1. Germline V gene data show CDR1 as MNHEY and CDR2 as SVGAGI. This CDR3 is 16 amino acids long. Trimming cost V 2 bases and J 7 bases; bases outside gene matches: 8. Here the CDR3 DNA reads TGTGCCAGCAGTTACAACCGGGACAGACGAAATTCACCCCTCCACTTT. This sequence encodes CASSYNRDRRNSPLHF.

The genes are TRBV6-1 and TRBJ2-7; TRBD2 is a possible D gene (5 bases). The CDR3 totals 15 residues. Deletions cut 2 bases from V and 1 base from J, with 12 bases between. Germline loops: CDR1 MNHNS, CDR2 SASEGT. The CDR3 coding sequence is TGTGCCAGCAGTGAATTCGGCGGGTTTTCCTACGAGCAGTACTTC. Protein sequence: CASSEFGGFSYEQYF.

The CDR3 is CASSSDRDRLRSGKNIQYF. Here the CDR3 DNA reads TGTGCCAGCAGCTCTGATAGGGACAGGCTTAGGTCAGGCAAAAACATTCAGTACTTC. The V gene is TRBV7-2, the J gene TRBJ2-4; 8 bases are a match to TRBD1. Germline-derived CDR1 and CDR2 are SGHTA and FQGNSA. CDR3 length: 19 residues. The V gene end was trimmed by 4 bases and the J gene end by 3 bases; junction bases not matched to a gene: 17.

The rearrangement uses TRBV6-5 and TRBJ1-5, with D unresolved. Between the trimmed V and J ends, which lost 0 bases and 4 bases, there was a span of 4 bases. CDR3 length: 13 residues. Germline values: CDR1 MNHEY, CDR2 SVGAGI. CDR3 amino acids: CASSYSENQPQHF. The CDR3 bases are TGTGCCAGCAGTTACTCGGAGAATCAGCCCCAGCATTTT.

This chain connects TRBV29-1 to TRBJ2-1, with 14 positions matching TRBD2. Germline loops: CDR1 SQVTM, CDR2 ANQGSEA. The CDR3 consists of 14 residues. V was clipped by 4 bases and J by 4 bases; unmatched bases: 0. The chain's CDR3 is CSVGLAGGYNEQFF. The DNA for the CDR3 is TGCAGCGTTGGACTAGCGGGAGGGTACAATGAGCAGTTCTTC.

V is TRBV28 and J is TRBJ1-2; D call uncertain. V was clipped by 1 base and J by 5 bases, with 20 bases between them. The CDR3 sequence is 17 residues long. From germline, CDR1 is MDHEN and CDR2 SYDVKM. The CDR3: CASSLFIQRVDFYGYTF. CDR3 DNA: TGTGCCAGCAGTTTATTTATCCAGAGGGTGGATTTTTATGGCTACACCTTC.

The chain joins TRBV19 to TRBJ1-3, with D unresolved. This CDR3 has 15 residues. With 6 bases removed from V and 0 bases from J, the gap between germline ends came to 12 bases. From germline, CDR1 is LNHDA and CDR2 SQIVND (reference sequence). The CDR3 DNA reads as TGTGCCAGTAGCGATTACAAGAGCTCTGGAAACACCATATATTTT. It is translated as CASSDYKSSGNTIYF.

This chain links TRBV5-4 with TRBJ2-3, with 8 bases matching TRBD1. The germline gives CDR1 SGHNT, CDR2 YYREEE (reference sequence). The trim removed 1 base at V and 4 bases at J, leaving 5 bases unmatched. CDR3 length: 15 residues. CDR3 protein: CASSLYAGGADTQYF. As DNA, the CDR3 is TGTGCCAGCAGCTTGTATGCAGGGGGCGCAGATACGCAGTATTTT.